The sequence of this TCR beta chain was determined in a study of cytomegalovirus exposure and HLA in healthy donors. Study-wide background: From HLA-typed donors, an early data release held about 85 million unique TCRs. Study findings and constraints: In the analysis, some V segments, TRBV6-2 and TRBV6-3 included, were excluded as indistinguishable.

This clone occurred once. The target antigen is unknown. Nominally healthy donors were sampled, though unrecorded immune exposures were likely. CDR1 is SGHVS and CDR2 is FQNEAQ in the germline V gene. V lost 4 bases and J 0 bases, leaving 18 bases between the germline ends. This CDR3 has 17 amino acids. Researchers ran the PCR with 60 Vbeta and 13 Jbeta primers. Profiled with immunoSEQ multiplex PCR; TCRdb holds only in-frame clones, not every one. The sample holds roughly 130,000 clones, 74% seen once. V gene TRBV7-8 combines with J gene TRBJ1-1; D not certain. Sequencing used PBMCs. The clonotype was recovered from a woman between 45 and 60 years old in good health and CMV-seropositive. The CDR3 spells CASSSRPVQAMNTEAFF. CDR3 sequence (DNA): TGTGCCAGCAGCTCCCGGCCCGTTCAGGCGATGAACACTGAAGCTTTCTTT. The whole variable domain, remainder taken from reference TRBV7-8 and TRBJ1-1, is GAGVSQSPRYKVAKRGQDVALRCDPISGHVSLFWYQQALGQGPEFLTYFQNEAQLDKSGLPSDRFFAERPEGSVSTLKIQRTQQEDSAVYLCASSSRPVQAMNTEAFFGQGTRLTVV.